The 17 T cell receptor beta chains below come from one sample, sequenced in a study of blood T cells in healthy people across ages. Together with a sample-barcoded 5' primer, a J-beta primer mix was included in a second PCR lasting roughly 6 to 12 cycles. TCRdb independently ran MiXCR on the 5' RACE reads; one entry per CDR3 protein. The profile shows about 600,000 distinct CDR3 sequences, 47% of them singletons. The sequencing sample was made of blood. These receptors all stem from a man older than 75 in good health.

The chain carries TRBV29-1 and TRBJ2-4; the D is unclear. The assigned J gene may be wrong: the sequence end matches TRBJ2-7 better. This CDR3 is built from 13 residues. Germline CDR1 reads SQVTM; CDR2 reads ANQGSEA. The CDR3 sequence: CSGEDQITYEQYF. The CDR3 DNA follows: TGCAGCGGCGAGGACCAAATTACCTACGAGCAGTACTTC.

The chain recombines TRBV5-1 with TRBJ2-1; D is unresolved. This CDR3 spans 12 amino acids. Trimming took off 1 base at V and 12 bases at J, with 11 bases between the two ends. Per germline, CDR1 SGHRS and CDR2 YFSETQ. For the CDR3, the DNA is TGCGCCAGCAGCTTGCGGGTCGATGGGCAGTTCTTC. Its protein product is CASSLRVDGQFF.

This clonotype was recorded a few times. The chain is built from TRBV10-3 and TRBJ2-3; 10 bases fit TRBD2. This CDR3 spans 16 amino acids. With V trimmed by 3 bases and J by 0 bases, 3 bases remained unmatched. CDR1 ENHRY and CDR2 SYGVKD come from the germline V gene. The CDR3: CAISELAGTSTDTQYF. CDR3 bases: TGTGCCATCAGTGAACTAGCGGGAACTAGCACAGATACGCAGTATTTT.

This clonotype was observed a few times. The gene calls are TRBV29-1 and TRBJ2-1; 9 bases are a match to TRBD1. The junction had 7 bases not matched to a gene; V was cut back by 6 bases and J by 4 bases. The CDR3 totals 14 residues. Germline V CDR1 and CDR2: SQVTM, ANQGSEA. The CDR3 loop is CSVGPGTGYNEQFF. The CDR3 DNA reads as TGCAGCGTGGGGCCCGGGACAGGGTACAATGAGCAGTTCTTC.

This clonotype turned up a few times. This chain links TRBV7-2 with TRBJ2-7; D unresolved. Deletions cut 2 bases from V and 2 bases from J, with 10 bases between. The germline V gene has CDR1 SGHTA and CDR2 FQGNSA. The CDR3 is 14 residues long. CDR3 amino acids: CASSLRRLAYEQYF. Here the CDR3 DNA reads TGTGCCAGCAGCTTAAGGCGTTTAGCCTACGAGCAGTACTTC.

The chain uses TRBV4-2 and TRBJ2-5; 8 bases agree with TRBD1. CDR1 and CDR2 from the germline V gene are LGHNA and YNFKEQ. The CDR3 contains 13 residues. The junction had 8 bases not matched to a gene; V was cut back by 3 bases and J by 11 bases. The CDR3 bases are TGTGCCAGCAGCCAGGACAGGGCAGGGAAGCAGTACTTC. Translated: CASSQDRAGKQYF.

This chain links TRBV7-2 with TRBJ2-7, with 9 positions matching TRBD1. The CDR3 length is 13 residues. J gave up 6 bases and V 4 bases, and 4 bases lay outside the gene matches. Germline CDR1 and CDR2: SGHTA and FQGNSA. The CDR3 spells CASSSWTGAEQYF. The CDR3 region has the DNA TGTGCCAGCAGCTCTTGGACAGGGGCCGAGCAGTACTTC.

V gene TRBV5-1 combines with J gene TRBJ1-2, with D unresolved. The ends were cut back, 0 bases at V and 2 bases at J, with 11 bases in the middle. The CDR3 totals 15 residues. CDR1 is SGHRS, CDR2 YFSETQ, per germline. The CDR3 DNA is TGCGCCAGCAGCTTGGAGGCCAGGCCCAACTATGGCTACACCTTC. It is translated as CASSLEARPNYGYTF.

This chain connects TRBV7-2 to TRBJ1-1; D is possibly TRBD1 (5 bases). This CDR3 contains 15 residues. Trimming stripped 5 bases from V and 1 base from J, with 14 bases between. Germline CDR1 is SGHTA and CDR2 is FQGNSA. The CDR3 region is CASSLLLGGNTEAFF. In nucleotides, the CDR3 is TGTGCCAGCAGCCTCTTACTTGGGGGGAACACTGAAGCTTTCTTT.

This clonotype was recorded once. This rearrangement joins TRBV20-1 to TRBJ2-1, with 10 nucleotides matching TRBD2. Germline V lookup: CDR1 DFQATT, CDR2 SNEGSKA (reference sequence). With 5 bases clipped from V and 0 bases from J, the junction kept 13 bases outside the gene matches. The CDR3 runs 18 residues. The CDR3 loop is CSAPRASGRTNSYNEQFF. The DNA of the CDR3 is TGCAGTGCTCCGAGGGCTAGCGGGAGAACTAACTCCTACAATGAGCAGTTCTTC.

In the case of this clonotype: At one of its ends the junction is not consistent with the germline gene, which may arise from a read error. The V call is TRBV27, the J call TRBJ1-2, with 7 bases identical to TRBD1. The CDR3 length is 13 residues. The germline V gene has CDR1 MNHEY and CDR2 SMNVEV (reference sequence). The CDR3, as DNA: TGTGCCAGCAGTTTATCAGGGGGCAATGGCTACACCTTT. The encoded protein is CASSLSGGNGYTF.

The genes are TRBV27 and TRBJ2-1; D call uncertain. V was trimmed by 4 bases and J by 0 bases, leaving 13 bases between them. This CDR3 spans 16 amino acids. In germline, CDR1 is MNHEY, CDR2 SMNVEV (reference sequence). The CDR3 region has the DNA TGTGCCAGCAGTTCCCCGCTCGGGCTCTCCTACAATGAGCAGTTCTTC. This encodes CASSSPLGLSYNEQFF.

This clonotype was seen a handful of times. J is TRBJ2-3 and V is TRBV27, with a weak D call TRBD2 (5 bases). The CDR3 extends over 15 amino acids. Per the germline V gene, CDR1 is MNHEY and CDR2 is SMNVEV (reference sequence). V lost 6 bases and J 2 bases, leaving 15 bases between the germline ends. CDR3 in DNA: TGTGCCAGCAGCCAAGGGAGATTGAACACAGATACGCAGTATTTT. The encoded protein is CASSQGRLNTDTQYF.

The chain carries TRBV5-1 and TRBJ2-7; 9 bases agree with TRBD1. Per the germline V gene, CDR1 is SGHRS and CDR2 is YFSETQ. The CDR3 covers 16 residues. V dropped 0 bases and J dropped 2; count of bases not matched to a gene: 6. The CDR3 DNA reads as TGCGCCAGCAGCTTGGCCATCGGGACAGGGACCTACGAGCAGTACTTC. It is translated as CASSLAIGTGTYEQYF.

This chain uses TRBV6-6 with TRBJ1-1; no firm D call. CDR1 MNHNY and CDR2 SVGAGI come from the germline V gene (reference sequence). The V gene lost 4 bases and the J gene lost 1 base, with 10 bases spanning the gap. The CDR3 totals 14 residues. CDR3 in amino acids: CASSFFGPNTEAFF. The CDR3 nucleotides read TGTGCCAGCAGTTTCTTCGGTCCGAACACTGAAGCTTTCTTT.

This chain links TRBV11-1 with TRBJ1-1; 7 bases are shared with TRBD1. Germline values: CDR1 SGHAT, CDR2 FQDESV (reference sequence). The CDR3 sequence is 13 residues long. Unmatched junction bases numbered 5, after V lost 5 bases and J lost 5 bases. For the CDR3, the DNA is TGTGCCAGCAGCCTGCAGGGGGGTACTGAAGCTTTCTTT. Protein: CASSLQGGTEAFF.

Comment on this clonotype: Being one base from a much bigger clone, this may be a read error. The gene calls are TRBV11-2 and TRBJ2-7, with unresolved D. The germline gives CDR1 SGHAT, CDR2 FQNNGV. Between the trimmed V and J ends, which lost 5 bases and 5 bases, there was a span of 10 bases. The CDR3 spans 12 residues. As DNA, the CDR3 is TGTGCCAGCAGCGGGAATAGGCACGAGCAGTACTTC. Translated: CASSGNRHEQYF.